This entry features one TCR beta chain sequence. Its antigen is not known. Read sequence stops 3 residues before the CDR3 end, and the germline J gene provides the missing end. Prevalent HPV16 infections were excluded; only incident single HPV16 infections included. This sample stems from a study of T cells in women clearing cervical HPV infection. About the study: Case blood was drawn when the lesion was first found; control blood after infection became undetectable. The study's findings and limits: Combining TCR richness with V gene abundances gave approximately 0.84 AUC.

V gave up 0 bases and J gave up 0 bases, with 8 bases separating them. Germline lookup yields CDR1 SGHRS and CDR2 YFSETQ. The CDR3 loop spans 15 amino acids. Produced via immunoSEQ multiplex PCR; TCRdb's table is partial and in-frame only. Here the sample table reports about 23,000 clones. The rearrangement uses TRBV5-1 and TRBJ2-3; D is unresolved. The sequenced sample was blood buffy coat. This receptor was identified in a woman between 18 and 70 years old with a cervical HPV16 infection that either progressed to CIN3+ or cleared (not recorded which). The part of the CDR3 DNA that was read is TGCGCCAGCAGCTTGGAGCGCTTTAGCACAGATACG. This encodes CASSLERFSTDT. The entire CDR3 reads CASSLERFSTDTQYF.